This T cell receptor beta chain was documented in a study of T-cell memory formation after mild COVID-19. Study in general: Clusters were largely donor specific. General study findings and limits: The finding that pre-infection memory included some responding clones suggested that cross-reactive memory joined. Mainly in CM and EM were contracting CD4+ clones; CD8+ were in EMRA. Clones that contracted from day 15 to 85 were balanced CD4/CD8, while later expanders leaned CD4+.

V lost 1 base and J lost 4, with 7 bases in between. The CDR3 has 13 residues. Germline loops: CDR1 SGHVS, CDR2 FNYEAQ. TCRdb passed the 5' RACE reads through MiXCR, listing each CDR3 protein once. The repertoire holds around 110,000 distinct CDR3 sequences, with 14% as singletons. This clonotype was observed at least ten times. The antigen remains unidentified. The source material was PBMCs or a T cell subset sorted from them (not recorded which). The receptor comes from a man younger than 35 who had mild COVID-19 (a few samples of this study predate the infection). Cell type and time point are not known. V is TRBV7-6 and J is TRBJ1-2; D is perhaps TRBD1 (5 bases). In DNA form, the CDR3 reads TGTGCCAGCAGCTTAGGGGGCGCCTATGGCTACACCTTC. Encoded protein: CASSLGGAYGYTF.